This TCR beta chain was identified during a study of blood T cell repertoires in COVID-19. Participants spanned ages about 18 to 100 years and resided in 24 US areas. Participants were placed into cohorts based on the clinical history they reported. The V and J ends lost 3 bases and 4 bases respectively, with 14 bases between them. The CDR3 runs to 15 residues. CDR1 SGHTS and CDR2 YDEGEE come from the germline V gene. As handled by the study authors: How many nucleated cells were present was estimated from reference gene primer amplification. The table came from immunoSEQ multiplex PCR; TCRdb's copy has only in-frame clones and leaves some out. The DNA was the basis for D and trimming; V, J and clone size are from that table. In the table there are 300,000 to 400,000 clones, about 90% of which are singletons.

The sample consisted of PBMCs or T cells enriched from blood (not recorded which). This receptor was identified in a woman in her 30s who had recovered from COVID-19. The rearrangement joins TRBV5-8 to TRBJ1-3, with D unresolved. CDR3 sequence reads: CASSSTAVDGNTIYF. The CDR3 coding sequence is TGTGCCAGCAGCTCAACAGCGGTCGACGGAAACACCATATATTTT.